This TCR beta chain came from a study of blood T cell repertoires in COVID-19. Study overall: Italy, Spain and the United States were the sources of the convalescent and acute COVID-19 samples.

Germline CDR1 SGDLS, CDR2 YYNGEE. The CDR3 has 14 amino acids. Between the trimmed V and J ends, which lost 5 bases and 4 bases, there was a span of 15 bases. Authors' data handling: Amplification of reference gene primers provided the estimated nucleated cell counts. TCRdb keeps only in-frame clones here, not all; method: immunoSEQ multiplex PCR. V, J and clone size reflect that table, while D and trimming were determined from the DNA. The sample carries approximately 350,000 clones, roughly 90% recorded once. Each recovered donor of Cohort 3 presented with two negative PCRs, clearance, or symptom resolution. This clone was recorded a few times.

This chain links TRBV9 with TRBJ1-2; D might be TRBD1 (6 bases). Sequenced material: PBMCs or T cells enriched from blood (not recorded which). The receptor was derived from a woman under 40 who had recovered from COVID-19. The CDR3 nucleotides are TGTGCCAGCAGTGATACGGACAGACCCTATGGCTACACCTTC. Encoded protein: CASSDTDRPYGYTF.